These 10 T cell receptor beta chains were all obtained from the same sample, sequenced in a study of blood T cell repertoires in COVID-19. Measured with immunoSEQ multiplex PCR; TCRdb has only the in-frame clones, and not every one. The sample shows tens of thousands of clones, about 80% of them seen only once. Sequences were obtained from peripheral blood. The receptor source for this set is a human donor in a cohort sampled during active COVID-19.

This sequence joins TRBV27 and TRBJ2-1; 9 bases match TRBD2. The CDR3 spans 19 residues. With 3 bases clipped from V and 4 bases from J, the junction kept 16 bases outside the gene matches. CDR1 is MNHEY and CDR2 is SMNVEV in the germline V gene (reference sequence). The CDR3 sequence: CASSFRGGLATRWYNEQFF. In nucleotides, the CDR3 is TGTGCCAGCAGTTTCAGGGGTGGACTAGCGACACGATGGTACAATGAGCAGTTCTTC.

This chain uses TRBV5-1 with TRBJ2-3; tentative D call: TRBD1 (6 bases). The CDR3 is 14 amino acids. The germline gives CDR1 SGHRS, CDR2 YFSETQ. Deletions cut 0 bases from V and 6 bases from J, with 11 bases between. The CDR3 spells CASSLGSQGDTQYF. The CDR3, as DNA: TGCGCCAGCAGCTTGGGTAGCCAGGGGGATACGCAGTATTTT.

The chain is built from TRBV30 and TRBJ1-4, with no clear D. Trimming removed 1 base from V and 6 bases from J, with 9 bases in between. The germline V gene encodes CDR1 GTSNPN and CDR2 SVGIG (reference sequence). The CDR3 is made up of 13 amino acids. DNA for the CDR3: TGTGCCTGGAGTGGGCAGTTGGATGAAAAACTGTTTTTT. Its translation: CAWSGQLDEKLFF. Using reference TRBV30 and TRBJ1-4 for the parts outside the CDR3, the full variable domain is SQTIHQWPATLVQPVGSPLSLECTVEGTSNPNLYWYRQAAGRGLQLLFYSVGIGQISSEVPQNLSASRPQDRQFILSSKKLLLSDSGFYLCAWSGQLDEKLFFGSGTQLSVL.

The CDR3: CASSIGGLVLDTQYF. CDR3 bases: TGTGCCAGTAGTATAGGGGGACTAGTGTTGGATACGCAGTATTTT. V usage is TRBV19 and J usage is TRBJ2-3; TRBD2 agrees at 8 bases. The germline V gene has CDR1 LNHDA and CDR2 SQIVND (reference sequence). Losses at the gene ends were 1 base for V and 6 bases for J; bases not matched to a gene: 6. The CDR3 is 15 residues long.

This clone was counted only a few times. The chain is built from TRBV3-1 (or the pseudogene TRBV3-2) and TRBJ2-2; the D gene is possibly TRBD2 (6 bases). Per germline, CDR1 LGHDT and CDR2 YNNKEL (reference sequence). This CDR3 has 15 amino acids. With 4 bases removed from V and 3 bases from J, the gap between germline ends came to 12 bases. CDR3 nucleotide sequence: TGTGCCAGCAGCCCCCGGGACTTCCACACCGGGGAGCTGTTTTTT. Encoded protein: CASSPRDFHTGELFF.

The V call is TRBV7-6, the J call TRBJ2-7; TRBD2 might be the D (6 bases). V was pared by 4 bases and J by 4 bases, with 11 bases between. The CDR3 contains 13 residues. Germline V CDR1 and CDR2: SGHVS, FNYEAQ. The CDR3, as DNA: TGTGCCAGCAGCTCCGGTGGGGGGTACGAGCAGTACTTC. The encoded protein is CASSSGGGYEQYF.

The V and J genes are TRBV6-5 and TRBJ1-2, with D uncertain. V shed 2 bases and J shed 8 bases, with 12 bases lying between them. Looked up from germline, CDR1 is MNHEY and CDR2 is SVGAGI. The CDR3 is made up of 13 amino acids. For the CDR3, the DNA is TGTGCCAGCAGTTACGAAGCCTTGAGAGGCTACACCTTC. It specifies CASSYEALRGYTF.

The V call is TRBV2, the J call TRBJ2-5, with a possible D match to TRBD1 (6 bases). The CDR3 spans 13 residues. V lost 6 bases, J lost 2 bases, and 10 bases lay in between. Germline lookup yields CDR1 SNHLY and CDR2 FYNNEI. The CDR3 sequence is CASRRTEQETQYF. The CDR3 DNA reads as TGTGCCAGCAGGAGGACAGAACAAGAGACCCAGTACTTC.

The CDR3 spells CASSRGQIQPQHF. In DNA, the CDR3 is TGTGCCAGCAGCAGGGGACAAATTCAGCCCCAGCATTTT. This sequence joins TRBV28 and TRBJ1-5; a possible D gene is TRBD1 (6 bases). CDR1 and CDR2 (germline): MDHEN, SYDVKM. Between the trimmed V and J ends, which lost 6 bases and 6 bases, there was a span of 12 bases. The CDR3 totals 13 residues.

The rearrangement links TRBV4-1 to TRBJ1-5; no reliable D call. Germline V lookup: CDR1 MGHRA, CDR2 YSYEKL. Trimming shortened V by 1 base and J by 1 base, and 14 bases separated the two germline ends. This CDR3 is built from 17 residues. This CDR3 is CASSQVGGILSNQPQHF. In DNA form, the CDR3 reads TGCGCCAGCAGCCAAGTCGGCGGGATATTAAGCAATCAGCCCCAGCATTTT.